These T cell receptor beta chains were read from a single sample in a study of blood T cell repertoires in COVID-19. Assay: immunoSEQ multiplex PCR; the TCRdb copy retains only in-frame clones and omits some. This table holds about 80,000 clones, around 80% found once. Sequencing input: peripheral blood. The receptor set was obtained from a human donor in a cohort sampled during active COVID-19. CDR3s include the opening cysteine and the closing phenylalanine or tryptophan. D genes are given only for firm matches. Clone size is shown for a subset of rows, as once, few, many or a class of expanded clone.

J: TRBJ1-6
V: TRBV21-1
D: .
length: 12
size: .
CDR3: CASSNRGSPLHF
DNA: TGTGCCAGCAGCAATAGGGGTTCACCCCTCCACTTT

J: TRBJ2-5
V: TRBV11-3
D: TRBD2
length: 15
size: .
CDR3: CASSFPSGGQETQYF
DNA: TGTGCCAGCAGCTTCCCTAGCGGGGGCCAAGAGACCCAGTACTTC

J: TRBJ1-4
V: TRBV29-1
D: TRBD1
length: 14
size: .
CDR3: CSVATGTANEKLFF
DNA: TGCAGCGTTGCGACAGGGACAGCTAATGAAAAACTGTTTTTT

J: TRBJ2-5
V: TRBV5-5
D: TRBD1
length: 13
size: .
CDR3: CASSATGLVTQYF
DNA: TGTGCCAGCAGCGCGACAGGGTTGGTGACCCAGTACTTC

J: TRBJ1-5
V: TRBV11-2
D: .
length: 18
size: .
CDR3: CASSSDLEGGTTNQPQHF
DNA: TGTGCCAGCAGCTCCGATTTGGAGGGAGGAACTACTAATCAGCCCCAGCATTTT

J: TRBJ2-1
V: TRBV25-1
D: .
length: 12
size: .
CDR3: CASSDRGDEQFF
DNA: TGTGCCAGCAGTGACAGGGGCGATGAGCAGTTCTTC

J: TRBJ2-5
V: TRBV5-4
D: .
length: 15
size: .
CDR3: CASSLDTEYQETQYF
DNA: TGTGCCAGCAGCTTGGATACGGAGTACCAAGAGACCCAGTACTTC

J: TRBJ2-7
V: TRBV3-1/TRBV3-2
D: .
length: 12
size: .
CDR3: CASSQPGYEQYF
DNA: TGTGCCAGCAGCCAACCAGGCTACGAGCAGTACTTC

J: TRBJ2-7
V: TRBV11-3
D: .
length: 12
size: few
CDR3: CASSSRDREQYF
DNA: TGTGCCAGCAGCTCCCGGGATAGGGAGCAGTACTTC

J: TRBJ2-3
V: TRBV11-3
D: TRBD2
length: 17
size: .
CDR3: CASSFTSGGADTDTQYF
DNA: TGTGCCAGCAGCTTTACTAGCGGGGGGGCCGACACAGATACGCAGTATTTT

J: TRBJ2-3
V: TRBV7-6
D: TRBD2
length: 16
size: .
CDR3: CASSLEVAGATDTQYF
DNA: TGTGCCAGCAGCTTAGAAGTAGCGGGGGCCACAGATACGCAGTATTTT

J: TRBJ2-5
V: TRBV28
D: TRBD1
length: 14
size: .
CDR3: CASSYPGGRETQYF
DNA: TGTGCCAGCAGTTATCCAGGGGGCAGAGAGACCCAGTACTTC

J: TRBJ2-2
V: TRBV19
D: .
length: 14
size: .
CDR3: CASNGGLNTGELFF
DNA: TGTGCCAGTAATGGGGGACTGAACACCGGGGAGCTGTTTTTT

J: TRBJ1-1
V: TRBV11-3
D: .
length: 13
size: .
CDR3: CASSGGVNTEAFF
DNA: TGTGCCAGCAGCGGCGGCGTGAACACTGAAGCTTTCTTT

J: TRBJ2-3
V: TRBV13
D: TRBD1
length: 19
size: .
CDR3: CASSLVLKRASTGEDTQYF
DNA: TGTGCCAGCAGCTTAGTTTTAAAGAGGGCTAGTACAGGGGAAGATACGCAGTATTTT

J: TRBJ1-2
V: TRBV7-9
D: .
length: 13
size: once
CDR3: CASSLAGAYGYTF
DNA: TGTGCCAGCAGCTTAGCAGGGGCCTATGGCTACACCTTC

J: TRBJ2-7
V: TRBV19
D: TRBD2
length: 14
size: .
CDR3: CASSVRLAVNEQYF
DNA: TGTGCCAGTAGTGTCCGACTAGCGGTGAACGAGCAGTACTTC